The entry below describes one T cell receptor (beta chain). The data were taken from a study of blood T cell repertoires in COVID-19. Study background: The samples span acute and convalescent COVID-19 from the United States, Italy and Spain.

The cohort comprised adults aged 18 to 89 years residing in approximately 25 US areas. Clinical history reported by participants formed the basis on which cohorts were assigned. The protocol was immunoSEQ multiplex PCR, while the TCRdb copy is restricted to in-frame clones and leaves out a portion. Here the sample spans more than 200,000 clones, around 90% being singletons. V lost 0 bases, J lost 0 bases, and 16 bases lay in between. CDR1 SGHRS and CDR2 YFSETQ come from the germline V gene. The CDR3 runs to 18 residues. The sequence derives from a man aged 25-45 years in a cohort exposed to, infected with or recovered from COVID-19 (not recorded which). What was sequenced was PBMCs or T cells enriched from blood (not recorded which). The V and J genes are TRBV5-1 and TRBJ1-3; tentatively, D is TRBD1 (5 bases). CDR3 in amino acids: CASSLGFVQANSGNTIYF. The DNA of the CDR3 is TGCGCCAGCAGCTTGGGTTTCGTACAGGCGAACTCTGGAAACACCATATATTTT.